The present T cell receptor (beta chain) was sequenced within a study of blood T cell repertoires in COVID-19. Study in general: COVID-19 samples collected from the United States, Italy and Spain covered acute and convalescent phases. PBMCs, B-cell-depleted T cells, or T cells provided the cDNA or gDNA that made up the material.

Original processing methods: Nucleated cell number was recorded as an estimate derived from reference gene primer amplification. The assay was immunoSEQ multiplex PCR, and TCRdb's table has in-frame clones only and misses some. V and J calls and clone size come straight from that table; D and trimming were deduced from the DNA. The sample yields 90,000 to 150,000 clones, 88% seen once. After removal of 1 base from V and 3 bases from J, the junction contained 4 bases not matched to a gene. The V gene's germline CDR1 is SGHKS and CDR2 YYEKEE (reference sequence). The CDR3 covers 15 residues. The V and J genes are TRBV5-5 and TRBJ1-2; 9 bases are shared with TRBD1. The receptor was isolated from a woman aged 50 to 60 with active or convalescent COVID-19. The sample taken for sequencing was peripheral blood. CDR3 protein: CASSLTGGIDYGYTF. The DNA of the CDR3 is TGTGCCAGCAGCTTGACAGGGGGCATAGACTATGGCTACACCTTC. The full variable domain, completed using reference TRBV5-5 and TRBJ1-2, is DAGVTQSPTHLIKTRGQQVTLRCSPISGHKSVSWYQQVLGQGPQFIFQYYEKEERGRGNFPDRFSARQFPNYSSELNVNALLLGDSALYLCASSLTGGIDYGYTFGSGTRLTVV.